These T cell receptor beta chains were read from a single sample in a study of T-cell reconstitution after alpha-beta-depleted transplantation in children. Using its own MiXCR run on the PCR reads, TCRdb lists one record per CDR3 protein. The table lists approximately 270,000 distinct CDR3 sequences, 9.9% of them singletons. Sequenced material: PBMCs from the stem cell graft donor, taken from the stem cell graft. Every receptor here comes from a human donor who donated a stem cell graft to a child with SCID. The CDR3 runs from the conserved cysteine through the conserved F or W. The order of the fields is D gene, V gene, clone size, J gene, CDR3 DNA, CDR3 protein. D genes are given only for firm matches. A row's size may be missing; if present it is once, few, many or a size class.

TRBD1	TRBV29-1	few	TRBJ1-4	TGCAGCGTGCGCGACAGGGGACCGAATGAAAAACTGTTTTTT	CSVRDRGPNEKLFF
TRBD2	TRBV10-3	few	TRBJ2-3	TGTGCCATCGGTCGGGGGGGCCCTTCAGATACGCAGTATTTT	CAIGRGGPSDTQYF
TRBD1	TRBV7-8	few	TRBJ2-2	TGTGCCAGCAGCTTAGCCTGGGACAGGGGGACCGGGGAGCTGTTTTTT	CASSLAWDRGTGELFF
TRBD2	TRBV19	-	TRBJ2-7	TGTGCCAGTAGTATTAGCGGGGCCTACGAGCAGTACTTC	CASSISGAYEQYF
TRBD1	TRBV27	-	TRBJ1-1	TGTGCCAGCAGTCCAACCCCTTTCCCGGGACAGGGGTGGTACACTGAAGCTTTCTTT	CASSPTPFPGQGWYTEAFF
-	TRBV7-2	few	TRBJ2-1	TGTGCCAGCAGCTTACGCGGGGAGCCCTACAATGAGCAGTTCTTC	CASSLRGEPYNEQFF
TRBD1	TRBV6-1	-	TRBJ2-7	TGTGCCAGCAGACCCGGACAGGGGTACTACGAGCAGTACTTC	CASRPGQGYYEQYF
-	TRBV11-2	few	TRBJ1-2	TGTGCCAGCAGCTTATTAGGTCTGGGCTATGGCTACACCTTC	CASSLLGLGYGYTF
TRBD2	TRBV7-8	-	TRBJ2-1	TGTGCCAGCAGCGAAATGGGGGGGTCGGGCAATCGTGACAATGAGCAGTTCTTC	CASSEMGGSGNRDNEQFF
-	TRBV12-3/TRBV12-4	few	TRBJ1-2	TGTGCCAGCAGCTCGACACCCCCTGAGGTCTATGGCTACACCTTC	CASSSTPPEVYGYTF
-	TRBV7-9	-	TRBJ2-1	TGTGCCAGCAGCTTTCAGAGTCTCAATGAGCAGTTCTTC	CASSFQSLNEQFF
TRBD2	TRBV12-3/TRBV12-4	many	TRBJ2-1	TGTGCCAGCAGTTCCCTAGCGGGGGGGCGGAATGAGCAGTTCTTC	CASSSLAGGRNEQFF
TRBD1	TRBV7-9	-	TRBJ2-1	TGTGCCAGCAGAGCCGGGACAGGGGCGTACAATGAGCAGTTCTTC	CASRAGTGAYNEQFF
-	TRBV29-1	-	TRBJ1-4	TGCAGCGTTGAAGATCCTTCCCCCCGGCGTGAAAAACTGTTTTTT	CSVEDPSPRREKLFF
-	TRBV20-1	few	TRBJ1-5	TGCAGTGCTATGGACAGTGCGCAGCCCCAGCATTTT	CSAMDSAQPQHF
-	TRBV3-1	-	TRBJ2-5	TGTGCCAGCAGCCGCTTTCGGCAGGGCGGAGAGACCCAGTACTTC	CASSRFRQGGETQYF
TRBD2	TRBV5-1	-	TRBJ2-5	TGCGCCAGCAGCCCGCCCCAAGGAGCGGGGGGAGAGACCCAGTACTTC	CASSPPQGAGGETQYF
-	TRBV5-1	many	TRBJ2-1	TGCGCCAGCAGCTTGGCCCGAGGGGCCAATGAGCAGTTCTTC	CASSLARGANEQFF
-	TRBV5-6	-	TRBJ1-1	TGTGCCAGCACCTCGACAGTGGTGCCCACTGAAGCTTTCTTT	CASTSTVVPTEAFF
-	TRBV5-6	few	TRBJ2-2	TGTGCCAGCAGCACGGTCGAACAGGGCCCCGGGGAGCTGTTTTTT	CASSTVEQGPGELFF
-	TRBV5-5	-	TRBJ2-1	TGTGCCAGCAGCTTGGAGGGACTCCGGACCAATGAGCAGTTCTTC	CASSLEGLRTNEQFF
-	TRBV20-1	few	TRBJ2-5	TGCAGTGCTAGAGATCTAGGTTTGGGGGAGACCCAGTACTTC	CSARDLGLGETQYF
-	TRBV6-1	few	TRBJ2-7	TGTGCCAGCAGTGAAGCTGCAGGGGGGGCCGAGCAGTACTTC	CASSEAAGGAEQYF
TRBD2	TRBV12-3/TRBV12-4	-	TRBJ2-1	TGTGCCAGCAGAAAAGGGTCGGGGGGTTTTGAGCAGTTCTTC	CASRKGSGGFEQFF
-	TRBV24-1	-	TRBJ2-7	TGTGCCACCAGTGGAGGCAGCGCCTACGAGCAGTACTTC	CATSGGSAYEQYF
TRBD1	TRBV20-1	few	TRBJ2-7	TGCAGTGCTAGGAGGACAGGCCTCTCCTACGAGCAGTACTTC	CSARRTGLSYEQYF
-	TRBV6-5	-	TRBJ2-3	TGTGCCAGCAGTTCGCCGGGCCAGAGCTCTGCAGATACGCAGTATTTT	CASSSPGQSSADTQYF
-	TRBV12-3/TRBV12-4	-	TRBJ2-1	TGTGCCAGCACCCCTGACTCGAGCAATGAGCAGTTCTTC	CASTPDSSNEQFF
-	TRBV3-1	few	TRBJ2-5	TGTGCCAGCGGAAGAGTCGGGGAGACCCAGTACTTC	CASGRVGETQYF
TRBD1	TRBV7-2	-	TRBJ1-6	TGTGCCAGCAGCCCGGGACAGGGAGTCCACTTT	CASSPGQGVHF
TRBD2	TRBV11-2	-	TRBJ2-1	TGTGCCAGCAGCTGGACGGGGGGAGTCAATGAGCAGTTCTTC	CASSWTGGVNEQFF
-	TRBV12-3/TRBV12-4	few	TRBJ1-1	TGTGCCAGCCAGTACCGCGGGTATGAAGCTTTCTTT	CASQYRGYEAFF
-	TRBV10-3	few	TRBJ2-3	TGTGCCATCAGTGCCTCGAACATTGGGGATACGCAGTATTTT	CAISASNIGDTQYF
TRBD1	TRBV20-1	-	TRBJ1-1	TGCAGTGCTTGGGGCCGGGACAGGGTTGGATCTATGAACACTGAAGCTTTCTTT	CSAWGRDRVGSMNTEAFF
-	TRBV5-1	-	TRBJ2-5	TGCGCCAGCAGCTTGGCCTTAGAAATCAAAGAGACCCAGTACTTC	CASSLALEIKETQYF
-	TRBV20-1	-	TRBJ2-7	TGCAGTGCCCGTGGTAGCGGAAACTACGAGCAGTACTTC	CSARGSGNYEQYF
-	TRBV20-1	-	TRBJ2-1	TGCAGTGCTAGTCCCGGGGGTAGCTACCGATACAATGAGCAGTTCTTC	CSASPGGSYRYNEQFF
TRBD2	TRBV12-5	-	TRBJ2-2	TGTGCTAGTGGTTTGAAGGATCTAGCGGGGGCCGGGGAGCTGTTTTTT	CASGLKDLAGAGELFF
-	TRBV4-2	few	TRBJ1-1	TGTGCCAGCAGCCAAGTTACGGGCCCGAACACTGAAGCTTTCTTT	CASSQVTGPNTEAFF
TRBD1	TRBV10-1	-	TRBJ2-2	TGCGCCAGCAGTGAGGGACAGGGGCGGGTCCGGGAGCTGTTTTTT	CASSEGQGRVRELFF
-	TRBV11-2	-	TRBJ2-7	TGTGCCAGCAGCTTATCGGGGGCAGCCAACTACGAGCAGTACTTC	CASSLSGAANYEQYF
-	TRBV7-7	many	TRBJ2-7	TGTGCCAGCAGCCCTGGGGGGTCTGGGAACGAGCAGTACTTC	CASSPGGSGNEQYF
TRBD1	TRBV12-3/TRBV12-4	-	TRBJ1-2	TGTGCCAGCAGTTTTGGTCAGGGGGTGAGCTACACCTTC	CASSFGQGVSYTF
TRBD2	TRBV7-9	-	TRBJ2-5	TGTGCCAGCAGCTTAGTCGGACTAGGGGAGGAGACCCAGTACTTC	CASSLVGLGEETQYF
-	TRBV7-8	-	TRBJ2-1	TGTGCCAGCAGGCCTACCGGGACATTTCCCAGGGAGCAGTTCTTC	CASRPTGTFPREQFF